Each of the 4 T cell receptor beta chains below was sequenced from the same sample in a study of shared clonotypes between healthy human individuals. Clones were read by immunoSEQ multiplex PCR, and TCRdb kept only the in-frame ones, dropping some. The sample records around 1,000,000 clones, 60% to 85% being singletons. Material: memory CD4+ T cells from PBMCs. Documented subset: CD45RA-negative fraction. These TCRs come from a man aged 18-30 years in good health. Some clones in this sample may be carry-over from other donors' samples.

This clone showed up just once. The rearrangement uses TRBV14 and TRBJ2-2; D is unresolved. Germline V gives CDR1 SGHDN, CDR2 FVKESK. CDR3 length: 14 residues. V lost 5 bases, J lost 1 base, and 8 bases lay in between. Here the CDR3 DNA reads TGTGCCAGCAGCTACTCCCTGAACACCGGGGAGCTGTTTTTT. It encodes CASSYSLNTGELFF.

V gene TRBV5-1 combines with J gene TRBJ1-1; TRBD1 might be the D (5 bases). The CDR3 has 14 residues. Germline V gene lookup returns CDR1 SGHRS and CDR2 YFSETQ. With 4 bases removed from V and 10 bases from J, the gap between germline ends came to 20 bases. CDR3 sequence reads: CASSPGGPVTGAFF. In nucleotides, the CDR3 is TGCGCCAGCAGCCCTGGTGGCCCCGTAACAGGAGCTTTCTTT.

The chain is built from TRBV5-1 and TRBJ1-5; 9 nucleotides agree with TRBD1. The germline V gene encodes CDR1 SGHRS and CDR2 YFSETQ. After removal of 4 bases from V and 4 bases from J, the junction contained 6 bases not matched to a gene. CDR3 length: 15 amino acids. DNA of the CDR3: TGCGCCAGCAGCCAGACAGGGGGTGGTAATCAGCCCCAGCATTTT. Residues: CASSQTGGGNQPQHF.

The rearrangement joins TRBV9 to TRBJ2-1, with TRBD1 matching 9 bases. Germline assignment: CDR1 SGDLS and CDR2 YYNGEE. The CDR3 extends over 15 amino acids. V lost 4 bases to trimming and J lost 8 bases; unmatched junction nucleotides: 10. CDR3 nucleotides: TGTGCCAGCAGCTCCTGGGACAGGGTAGGCGATGAGCAGTTCTTC. Amino acids: CASSSWDRVGDEQFF.